What follows describes a single TCR beta chain. This entry belongs to a study of blood T cell repertoires in COVID-19. Study information: The United States, Italy and Spain supplied acute and convalescent COVID-19 samples. The analysed material was cDNA or gDNA that came from T cells, B-cell-depleted T cells, or PBMCs.

The length of the CDR3 is 15 residues. Losses at the gene ends were 0 bases for V and 2 bases for J; bases not matched to a gene: 2. Germline-derived CDR1 and CDR2 are LNHNV and YYDKDF (reference sequence). Per the original data handling: By means of reference gene primer amplification, nucleated cell counts were estimated. Method: immunoSEQ multiplex PCR; TCRdb's copy keeps in-frame clones and lacks some. The DNA gave D and trimming, while V, J and clone size come from that table. The sample contains under 150,000 clones, 81% of which appear only once. The rearrangement uses TRBV15 and TRBJ2-7; 9 bases align to TRBD1. The sequence came from a human donor with acute or convalescent COVID-19. The donor label of this sample is uncertain. Sequenced input: peripheral blood. CDR3 sequence reads: CATSRETGGAYEQYF. The CDR3 DNA reads TGTGCCACCAGCAGAGAGACAGGGGGGGCCTACGAGCAGTACTTC.